The 19 T cell receptor beta chains presented below share a single source sample, sequenced in a study of blood T cell repertoires in COVID-19. Generated by immunoSEQ multiplex PCR, the TCRdb table keeps only in-frame clones and is missing some. The repertoire has approximately 480,000 clones, about 88% of them found once; the top ten carry approximately 0.9%. Sequencing was performed on peripheral blood. The source of these receptors is a man between 18 and 35 years old with COVID-19, enrolled during active disease.

This clone was found once. The genes are TRBV2 and TRBJ2-7; TRBD2 agrees at 10 bases. Germline V gene lookup returns CDR1 SNHLY and CDR2 FYNNEI. Losses at the gene ends were 8 bases for V and 0 bases for J; bases not matched to a gene: 10. The CDR3 has 16 amino acids. CDR3 DNA sequence: TGTGCCAGCGGTGGGGGGGGACTAGCGCACTCCTACGAGCAGTACTTC. Protein sequence: CASGGGGLAHSYEQYF.

The chain has TRBV6-4 and TRBJ2-1; no clear D gene. CDR3 length equals 13 residues. The germline gives CDR1 MRHNA, CDR2 SNTAGT. V lost 2 bases and J lost 5, with 7 bases in between. This CDR3 reads CASSDINNNEQFF. The CDR3 DNA sequence: TGTGCCAGCAGTGACATAAACAACAATGAGCAGTTCTTC.

This rearrangement joins TRBV24-1 to TRBJ2-7, with 10 bases that match TRBD1. V was pared by 4 bases and J by 1 base, with 3 bases of the junction left unmatched. CDR3 length: 15 residues. Germline CDR1 and CDR2: KGHDR and SFDVKD. The CDR3, as DNA: TGTGCCACCAGTGAAGGGACAGGGGTGTCCTACGAGCAGTACTTC. Translated, it gives CATSEGTGVSYEQYF.

The chain recombines TRBV25-1 with TRBJ2-7; 9 bases are shared with TRBD1. CDR3 size: 17 residues. The V gene's germline CDR1 is MGHDK and CDR2 SYGVNS. Losses at the gene ends were 4 bases for V and 6 bases for J; bases not matched to a gene: 16. The CDR3 nucleotides are TGTGCCAGCAGTGCATTTTTCACCGGGACAGGGACGGCCGAGCAGTACTTC. Amino acids: CASSAFFTGTGTAEQYF.

The CDR3 spells CASSPWRQRNGYTF. CDR3 in DNA: TGTGCCAGCAGCCCCTGGAGACAGAGAAATGGCTACACCTTC. This chain uses TRBV7-9 with TRBJ1-2; maybe TRBD1 (5 bases). This CDR3 has 14 residues. Germline CDR1 is SEHNR and CDR2 is FQNEAQ (reference sequence). V was trimmed by 5 bases and J by 6 bases, leaving 16 bases between them.

The chain recombines TRBV30 with TRBJ1-3; D unresolved. Germline lookup yields CDR1 GTSNPN and CDR2 SVGIG (reference sequence). CDR3 length equals 12 residues. V lost 2 bases and J 4 bases, leaving 6 bases between the germline ends. CDR3 protein: CAWSPGGNTIYF. The CDR3 DNA follows: TGTGCCTGGAGTCCAGGAGGAAACACCATATATTTT.

The V call is TRBV19, the J call TRBJ1-5, with D possibly matching TRBD1 (5 bases). This CDR3 comprises 15 residues. Germline V lookup: CDR1 LNHDA, CDR2 SQIVND (reference sequence). Trimming cost V 3 bases and J 5 bases, with 14 bases left between them. The CDR3 sequence is CASSMLEGLDQPQHF. As DNA, the CDR3 is TGTGCCAGTAGTATGTTGGAGGGGCTGGATCAGCCCCAGCATTTT.

The rearrangement links TRBV3-1 (or the pseudogene TRBV3-2) to TRBJ1-5, with D unclear. This CDR3 has 14 amino acids. Trimming took off 2 bases at V and 2 bases at J, with 7 bases between the two ends. The germline CDR1 and CDR2 sequences are LGHDT and YNNKEL (reference sequence). For the CDR3, the DNA is TGTGCCAGCAGCCAAAGGCAGGGCAATCAGCCCCAGCATTTT. Translating gives CASSQRQGNQPQHF.

The genes are TRBV29-1 and TRBJ1-3; D is undetermined. Trimming cost V 7 bases and J 4 bases, with 11 bases left between them. Germline-derived CDR1 and CDR2 are SQVTM and ANQGSEA. CDR3 length equals 12 residues. CDR3 in DNA: TGCAGCGCCGGCTCGGGGGGAAACACCATATATTTT. Encoded protein: CSAGSGGNTIYF. The full variable domain, rest sourced from reference TRBV29-1 and TRBJ1-3, is SAVISQKPSRDICQRGTSLTIQCQVDSQVTMMFWYRQQPGQSLTLIATANQGSEATYESGFVIDKFPISRPNLTFSTLTVSNMSPEDSSIYLCSAGSGGNTIYFGEGSWLTVV.

The CDR3, as DNA: TGTGCCAGCAGCCTACAGGGAAGTAGCACTGAAGCTTTCTTT. Encoded protein: CASSLQGSSTEAFF. This chain uses TRBV7-9 with TRBJ1-1; a possible D gene is TRBD1 (6 bases). V lost 5 bases to trimming and J lost 4 bases, with 14 bases between them. The CDR3 has 14 residues. Germline CDR1 is SEHNR and CDR2 is FQNEAQ (reference sequence).

The V call is TRBV7-6, the J call TRBJ2-7, with D uncertain. Trimming shortened V by 2 bases and J by 5 bases, and 16 bases separated the two germline ends. This CDR3 region has 15 residues. Germline V gives CDR1 SGHVS, CDR2 FNYEAQ. The CDR3 region is CASSLNPPQRNEQYF. The CDR3 DNA reads TGTGCCAGCAGCTTAAACCCACCTCAGAGGAACGAGCAGTACTTC.

DNA of the CDR3: TGTGCCAGCACCCCCGGGGGGGGGTTCACCGGGGAGCTGTTTTTT. It encodes CASTPGGGFTGELFF. The chain links TRBV2 to TRBJ2-2; the match to TRBD2 covers 8 bases. CDR3 length: 15 residues. J was trimmed by 4 bases and V by 7 bases; bases with no gene match: 8. CDR1 and CDR2 (germline): SNHLY, FYNNEI.

The genes are TRBV6-5 and TRBJ2-1, with D perhaps TRBD2 (5 bases). Germline V gene data show CDR1 as MNHEY and CDR2 as SVGAGI. CDR3 length: 13 residues. With 7 bases removed from V and 6 bases from J, the gap between germline ends came to 13 bases. The CDR3 loop reads CASTTPGGNEQFF. The CDR3 coding sequence is TGTGCCAGCACCACCCCCGGAGGCAATGAGCAGTTCTTC.

The chain carries TRBV15 and TRBJ1-1, with a possible D match to TRBD1 (6 bases). V lost 0 bases to trimming and J lost 5 bases, with 10 bases between them. Germline values: CDR1 LNHNV, CDR2 YYDKDF (reference sequence). There are 14 residues in the CDR3. The CDR3 here is CATSRDRQGTEAFF. DNA of the CDR3: TGTGCCACCAGCAGAGATCGGCAGGGGACTGAAGCTTTCTTT.

CDR3 bases: TGTGCCAGCAGCGTAGGTCCCGGAGATACGCAGTATTTT. Translating it yields CASSVGPGDTQYF. The chain uses TRBV9 and TRBJ2-3; D is undetermined. V dropped 0 bases and J dropped 5 bases, with 7 bases sitting between them. The CDR3 loop spans 13 amino acids. CDR1 is SGDLS, CDR2 YYNGEE, per germline.

This chain joins TRBV30 and TRBJ1-4; 7 positions agree with TRBD1. Germline CDR1 GTSNPN, CDR2 SVGIG (reference sequence). V gave up 1 base and J gave up 3 bases; unmatched junction bases: 5. The CDR3 length is 15 residues. CDR3 sequence: CAWSGRGRANEKLFF. The DNA for the CDR3 is TGTGCCTGGAGTGGAAGGGGGCGGGCTAATGAAAAACTGTTTTTT.

J is TRBJ1-1 and V is TRBV3-1 (or the pseudogene TRBV3-2); D is perhaps TRBD1 (5 bases). This CDR3 comprises 17 residues. Germline V lookup: CDR1 LGHDT, CDR2 YNNKEL (reference sequence). Trimming shortened V by 0 bases and J by 0 bases, and 14 bases separated the two germline ends. The CDR3 sequence is CASSQDLVQQVNTEAFF. The CDR3 bases are TGTGCCAGCAGCCAAGATCTGGTGCAACAGGTGAACACTGAAGCTTTCTTT.

This CDR3 is CASSSYEQYF. The CDR3, as DNA: TGTGCCAGCTCATCCTACGAGCAGTACTTC. The chain combines TRBV25-1 with TRBJ2-7; D remains ambiguous. CDR3 length: 10 amino acids. V was trimmed by 8 bases and J by 1 base, leaving 3 bases between them. Germline CDR1 reads MGHDK; CDR2 reads SYGVNS.

The rearrangement links TRBV19 to TRBJ1-2; TRBD1 aligns across 7 bases. This CDR3 is built from 13 residues. The V gene end was trimmed by 10 bases and the J gene end by 5 bases; junction bases not matched to a gene: 10. Germline V gene lookup returns CDR1 LNHDA and CDR2 SQIVND (reference sequence). Written as DNA, the CDR3 is TGTGCCACCCAAGTGGACAGGCGATATGGCTACACCTTC. Its translation: CATQVDRRYGYTF.